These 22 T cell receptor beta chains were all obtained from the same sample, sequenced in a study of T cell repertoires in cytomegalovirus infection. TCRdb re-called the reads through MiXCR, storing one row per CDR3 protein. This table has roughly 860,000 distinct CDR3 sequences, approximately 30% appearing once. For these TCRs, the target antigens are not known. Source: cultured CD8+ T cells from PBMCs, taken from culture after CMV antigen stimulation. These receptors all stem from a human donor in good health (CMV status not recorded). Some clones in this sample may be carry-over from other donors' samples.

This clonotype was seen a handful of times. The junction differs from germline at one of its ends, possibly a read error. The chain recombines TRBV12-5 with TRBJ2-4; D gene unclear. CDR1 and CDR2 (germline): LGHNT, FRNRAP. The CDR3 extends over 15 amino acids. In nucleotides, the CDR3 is TGTGCTAATGGTTATTACCCGGACCCAAAAAACATTCAGTACTTC. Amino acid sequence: CANGYYPDPKNIQYF.

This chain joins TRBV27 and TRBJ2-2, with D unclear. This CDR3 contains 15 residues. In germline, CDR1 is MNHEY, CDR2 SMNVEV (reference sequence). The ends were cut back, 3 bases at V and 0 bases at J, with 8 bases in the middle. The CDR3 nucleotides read TGTGCCAGCAGTTTCCTTCCAGCGAACACCGGGGAGCTGTTTTTT. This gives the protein CASSFLPANTGELFF.

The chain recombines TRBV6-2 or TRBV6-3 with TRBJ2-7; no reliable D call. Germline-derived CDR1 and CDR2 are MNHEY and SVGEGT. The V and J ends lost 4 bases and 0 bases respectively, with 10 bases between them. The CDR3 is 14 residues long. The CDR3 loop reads CASSLYQSSYEQYV. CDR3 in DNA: TGTGCCAGCAGTTTGTACCAGAGCTCCTACGAGCAGTACGTC.

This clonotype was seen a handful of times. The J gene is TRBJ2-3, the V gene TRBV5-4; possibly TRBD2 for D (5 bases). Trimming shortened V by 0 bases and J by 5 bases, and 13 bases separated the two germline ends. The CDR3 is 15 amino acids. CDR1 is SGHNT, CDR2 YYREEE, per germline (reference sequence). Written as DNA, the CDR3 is TGTGCCAGCAGCTTGGAGAGGGATTTAGAAGATACGCAGTATTTT. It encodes CASSLERDLEDTQYF.

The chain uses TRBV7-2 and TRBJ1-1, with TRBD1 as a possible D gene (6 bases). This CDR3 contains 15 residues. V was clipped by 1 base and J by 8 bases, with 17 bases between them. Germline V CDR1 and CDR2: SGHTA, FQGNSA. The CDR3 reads CASSLGVGAASEAFF. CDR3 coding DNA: TGTGCCAGCAGCTTAGGGGTGGGGGCCGCCAGCGAAGCTTTCTTT.

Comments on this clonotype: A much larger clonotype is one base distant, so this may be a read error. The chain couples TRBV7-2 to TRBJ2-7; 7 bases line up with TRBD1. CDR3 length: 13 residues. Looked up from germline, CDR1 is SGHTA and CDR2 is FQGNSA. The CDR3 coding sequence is TGTGCCAACAGCTTAGGGGGCGAATACGAGCAGTACGTC. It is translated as CANSLGGEYEQYV.

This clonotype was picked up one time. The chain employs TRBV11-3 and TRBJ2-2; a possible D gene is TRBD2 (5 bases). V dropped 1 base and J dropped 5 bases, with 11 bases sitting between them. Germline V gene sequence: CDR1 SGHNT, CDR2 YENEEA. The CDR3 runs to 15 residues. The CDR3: CASSLADSGTGELFF. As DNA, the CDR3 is TGTGCCAGCAGCTTAGCGGACTCGGGGACCGGGGAGCTGTTTTTT.

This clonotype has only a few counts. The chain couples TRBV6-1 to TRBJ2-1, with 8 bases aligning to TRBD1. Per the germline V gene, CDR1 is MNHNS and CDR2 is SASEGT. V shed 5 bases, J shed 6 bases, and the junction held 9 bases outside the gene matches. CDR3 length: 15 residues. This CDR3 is CASSYGQGAFNEQFF. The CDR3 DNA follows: TGTGCCAGCAGTTATGGGCAGGGGGCCTTCAATGAGCAGTTCTTC.

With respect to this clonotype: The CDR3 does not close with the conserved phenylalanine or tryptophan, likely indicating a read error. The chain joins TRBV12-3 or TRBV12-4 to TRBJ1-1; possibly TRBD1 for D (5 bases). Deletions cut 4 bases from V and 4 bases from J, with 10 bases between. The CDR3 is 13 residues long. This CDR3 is CASSSGGGTEAFL. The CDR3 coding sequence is TGTGCCAGCAGTTCCGGGGGGGGCACTGAAGCTTTCCTT.

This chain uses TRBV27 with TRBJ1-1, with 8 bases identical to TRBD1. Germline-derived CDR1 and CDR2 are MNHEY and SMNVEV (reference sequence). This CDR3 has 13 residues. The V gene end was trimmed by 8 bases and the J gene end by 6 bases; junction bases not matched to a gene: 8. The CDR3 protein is CASFGQGSPEAFF. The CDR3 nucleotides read TGTGCCAGCTTTGGACAGGGAAGCCCTGAAGCTTTCTTT.

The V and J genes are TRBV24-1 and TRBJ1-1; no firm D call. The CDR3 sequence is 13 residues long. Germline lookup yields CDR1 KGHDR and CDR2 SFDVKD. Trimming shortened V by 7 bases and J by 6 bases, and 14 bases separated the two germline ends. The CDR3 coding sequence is TGTGCCACCAGACATCGGGGTAACCCTGAAGCTTTCTTT. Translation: CATRHRGNPEAFF.

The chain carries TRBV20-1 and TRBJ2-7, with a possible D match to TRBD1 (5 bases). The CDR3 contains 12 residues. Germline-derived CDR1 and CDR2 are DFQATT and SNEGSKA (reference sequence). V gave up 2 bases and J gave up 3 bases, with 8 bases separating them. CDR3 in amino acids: CSARPQGYEQYF. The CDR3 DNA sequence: TGCAGTGCTAGACCGCAGGGCTACGAGCAGTACTTC.

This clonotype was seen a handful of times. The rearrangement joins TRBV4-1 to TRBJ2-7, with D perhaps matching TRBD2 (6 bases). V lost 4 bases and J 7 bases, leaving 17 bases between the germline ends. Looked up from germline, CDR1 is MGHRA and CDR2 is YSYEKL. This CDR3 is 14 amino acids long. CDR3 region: CASSLSAGTDEQYV. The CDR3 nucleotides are TGCGCCAGCAGCCTCTCTGCGGGGACGGATGAGCAGTACGTC.

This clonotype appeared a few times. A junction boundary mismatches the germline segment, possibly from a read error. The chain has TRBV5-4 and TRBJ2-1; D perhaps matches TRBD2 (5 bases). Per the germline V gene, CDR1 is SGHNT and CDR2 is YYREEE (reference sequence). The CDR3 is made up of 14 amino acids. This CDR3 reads CASSLESDYDEQFF. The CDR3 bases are TGTGCCAGCAGCTTGGAGTCCGACTACGATGAGCAGTTCTTC. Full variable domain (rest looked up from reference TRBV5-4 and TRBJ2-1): ETGVTQSPTHLIKTRGQQVTLRCSSQSGHNTVSWYQQALGQGPQFIFQYYREEENGRGNFPPRFSGLQFPNYSSELNVNALELDDSALYLCASSLESDYDEQFFGPGTRLTVL.

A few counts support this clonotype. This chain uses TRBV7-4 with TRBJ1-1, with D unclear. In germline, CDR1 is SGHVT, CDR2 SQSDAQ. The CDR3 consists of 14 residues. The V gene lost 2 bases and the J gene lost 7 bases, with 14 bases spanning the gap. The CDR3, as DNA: TGTGCCAGCAGCTTAATCGGACGGATGAATGAAGCTTTCTTT. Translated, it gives CASSLIGRMNEAFF.

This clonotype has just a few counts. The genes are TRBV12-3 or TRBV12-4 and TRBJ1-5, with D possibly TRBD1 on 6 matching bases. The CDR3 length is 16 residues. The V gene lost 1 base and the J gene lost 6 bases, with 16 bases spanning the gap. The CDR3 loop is CASSLGLDRRRQPQHF. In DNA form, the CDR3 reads TGTGCCAGCAGTTTAGGCCTAGACAGGAGGCGTCAGCCCCAGCATTTT.

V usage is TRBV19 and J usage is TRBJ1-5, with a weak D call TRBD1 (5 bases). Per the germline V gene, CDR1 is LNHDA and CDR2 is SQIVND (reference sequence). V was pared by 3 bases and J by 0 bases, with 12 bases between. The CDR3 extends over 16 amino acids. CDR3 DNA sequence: TGTGCCAGTAGTATTGGGGGACGGGGTAGCAATCAGCCCCAGCATTTT. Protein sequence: CASSIGGRGSNQPQHF.

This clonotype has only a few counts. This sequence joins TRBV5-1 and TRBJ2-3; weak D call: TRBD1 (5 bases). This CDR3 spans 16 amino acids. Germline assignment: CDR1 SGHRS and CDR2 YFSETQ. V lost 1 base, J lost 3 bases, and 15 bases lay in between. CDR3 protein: CASSLRRGHYTDTQYF. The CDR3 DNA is TGCGCCAGCAGCTTGAGAAGGGGTCATTATACAGATACGCAGTATTTT.

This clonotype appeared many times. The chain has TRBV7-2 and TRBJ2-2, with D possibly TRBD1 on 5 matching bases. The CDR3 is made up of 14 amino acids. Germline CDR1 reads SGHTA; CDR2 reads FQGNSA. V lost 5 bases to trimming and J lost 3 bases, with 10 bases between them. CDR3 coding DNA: TGTGCCAGCAGCCCAGGGCCGGACACCGGGGAGCTGTTTTTT. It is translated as CASSPGPDTGELFF.

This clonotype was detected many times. The CDR3 coding sequence is TGTGCCAGCAGGGACAGGAGTTATGGCTACACCTTC. Translation: CASRDRSYGYTF. This chain uses TRBV28 with TRBJ1-2; 7 bases match TRBD1. The J segment lost 5 bases and the V segment lost 6 bases, leaving 3 bases of the junction unmatched. This CDR3 has 12 amino acids. Germline CDR1 and CDR2: MDHEN and SYDVKM.

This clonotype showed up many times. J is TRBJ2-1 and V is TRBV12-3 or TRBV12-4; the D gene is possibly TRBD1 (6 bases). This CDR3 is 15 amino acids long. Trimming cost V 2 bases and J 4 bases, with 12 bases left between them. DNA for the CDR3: TGTGCCAGCAGTTTACGTTTAGGGGGATACAATGAGCAGTTCTTC. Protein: CASSLRLGGYNEQFF.

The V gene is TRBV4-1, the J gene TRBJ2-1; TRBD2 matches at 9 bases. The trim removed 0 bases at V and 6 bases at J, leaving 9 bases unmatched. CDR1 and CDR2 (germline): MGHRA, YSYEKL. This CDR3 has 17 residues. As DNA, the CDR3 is TGCGCCAGCAGCCAAGATGCGGCGGGGGGGCCCGGCAATGAGCAGTTCTTC. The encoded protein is CASSQDAAGGPGNEQFF.